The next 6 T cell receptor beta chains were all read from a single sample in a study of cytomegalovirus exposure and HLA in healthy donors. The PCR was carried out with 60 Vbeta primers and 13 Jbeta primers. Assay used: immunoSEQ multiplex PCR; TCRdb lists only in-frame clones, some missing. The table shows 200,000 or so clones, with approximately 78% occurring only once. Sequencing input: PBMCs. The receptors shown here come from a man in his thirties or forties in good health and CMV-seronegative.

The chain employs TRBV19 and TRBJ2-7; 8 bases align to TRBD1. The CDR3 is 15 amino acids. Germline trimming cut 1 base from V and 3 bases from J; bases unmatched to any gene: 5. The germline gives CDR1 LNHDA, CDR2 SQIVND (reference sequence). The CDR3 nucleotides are TGTGCCAGTAGTATAGTCGGACAGGGAAACTACGAGCAGTACTTC. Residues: CASSIVGQGNYEQYF.

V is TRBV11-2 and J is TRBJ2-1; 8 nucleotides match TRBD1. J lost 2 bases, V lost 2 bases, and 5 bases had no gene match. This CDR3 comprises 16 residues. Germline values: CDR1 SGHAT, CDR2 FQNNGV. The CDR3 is CASSLIQGATYNEQFF. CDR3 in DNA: TGTGCCAGCAGCTTAATTCAGGGGGCAACCTACAATGAGCAGTTCTTC.

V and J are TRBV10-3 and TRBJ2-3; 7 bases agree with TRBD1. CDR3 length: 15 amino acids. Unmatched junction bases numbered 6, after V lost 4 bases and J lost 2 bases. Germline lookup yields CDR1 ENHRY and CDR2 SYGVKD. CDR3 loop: CAISALGQHTDTQYF. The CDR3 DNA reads TGTGCCATCAGTGCCCTGGGACAGCACACAGATACGCAGTATTTT.

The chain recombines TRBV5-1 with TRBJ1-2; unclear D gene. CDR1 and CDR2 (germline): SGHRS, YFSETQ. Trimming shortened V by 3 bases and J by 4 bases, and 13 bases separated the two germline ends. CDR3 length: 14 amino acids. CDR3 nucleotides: TGCGCCAGCAGCTCCGCCAGACTGCTCTATGGCTACACCTTC. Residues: CASSSARLLYGYTF.

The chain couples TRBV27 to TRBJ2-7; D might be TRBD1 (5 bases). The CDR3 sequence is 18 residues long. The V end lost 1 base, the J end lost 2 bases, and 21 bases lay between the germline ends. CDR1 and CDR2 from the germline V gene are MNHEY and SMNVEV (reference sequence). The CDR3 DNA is TGTGCCAGCAGTTTATATGCCCGGAGCAGGGTGGTAACCTACGAGCAGTACTTC. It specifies CASSLYARSRVVTYEQYF.

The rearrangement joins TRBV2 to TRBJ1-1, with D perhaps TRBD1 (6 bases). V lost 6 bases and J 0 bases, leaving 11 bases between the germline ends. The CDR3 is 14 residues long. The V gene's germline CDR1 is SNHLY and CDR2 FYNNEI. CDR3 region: CASRTPGVNTEAFF. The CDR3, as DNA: TGTGCCAGCAGAACCCCAGGGGTGAACACTGAAGCTTTCTTT.